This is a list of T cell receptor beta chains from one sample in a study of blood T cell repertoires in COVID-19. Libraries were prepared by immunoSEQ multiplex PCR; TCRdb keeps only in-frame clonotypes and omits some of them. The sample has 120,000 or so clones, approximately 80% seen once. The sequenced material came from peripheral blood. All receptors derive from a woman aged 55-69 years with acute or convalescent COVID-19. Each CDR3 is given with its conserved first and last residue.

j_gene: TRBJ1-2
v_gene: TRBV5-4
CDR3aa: CASSLALRNYGYTF

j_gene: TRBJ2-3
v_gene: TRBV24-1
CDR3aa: CATSDPGQDSTDTQYF

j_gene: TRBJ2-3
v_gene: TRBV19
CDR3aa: CASSITGSPTDTQYF

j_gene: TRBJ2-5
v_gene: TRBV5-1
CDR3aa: CASSFSQETQYF

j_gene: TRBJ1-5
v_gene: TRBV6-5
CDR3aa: CATHGGYSNQPQHF

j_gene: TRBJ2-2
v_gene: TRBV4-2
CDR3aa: CASSHRLAGGHKQNTGELFF

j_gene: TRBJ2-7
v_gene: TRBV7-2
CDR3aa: CASSLGLGGSSYEQYF

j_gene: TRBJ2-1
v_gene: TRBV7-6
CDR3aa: CASSSPGTGKLDEQFF

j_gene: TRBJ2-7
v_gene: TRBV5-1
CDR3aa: CASSLAGQGELYEQYF

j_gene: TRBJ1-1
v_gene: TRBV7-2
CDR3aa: CASSLRQGITEAFF

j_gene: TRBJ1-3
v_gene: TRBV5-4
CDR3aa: CASSTGQRNTIYF

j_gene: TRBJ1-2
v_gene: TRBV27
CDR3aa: CASSFGDKVYGYTF

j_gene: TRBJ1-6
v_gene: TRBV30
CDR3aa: CAWGPNTNSPLHF

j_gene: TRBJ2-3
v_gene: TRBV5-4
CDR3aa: CASSTGLAGGTDTQYF

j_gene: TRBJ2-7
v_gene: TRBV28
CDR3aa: CASPPPGGAYEQYF

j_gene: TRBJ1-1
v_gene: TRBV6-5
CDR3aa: CASIKGAEAFF

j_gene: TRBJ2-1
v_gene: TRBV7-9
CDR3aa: CASSTGGNNNEQFF

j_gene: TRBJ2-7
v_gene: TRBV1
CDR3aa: CTSSHPRTGTYEQYF

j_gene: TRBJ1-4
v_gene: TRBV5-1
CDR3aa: CASSLGATNEKLFF

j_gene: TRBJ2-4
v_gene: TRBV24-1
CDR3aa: CATSDLIGGNGTKNIQYF

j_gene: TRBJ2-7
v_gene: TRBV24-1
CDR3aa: CATSEGRDYEQYF

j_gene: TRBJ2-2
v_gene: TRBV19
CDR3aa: CASSGHRVPGELFF

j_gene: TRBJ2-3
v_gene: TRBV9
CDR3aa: CASSVGLDTTDTQYF

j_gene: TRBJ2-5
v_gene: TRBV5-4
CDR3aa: CASSSQGGLETQYF

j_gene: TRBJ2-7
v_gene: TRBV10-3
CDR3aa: CAIMRTDPYEQYF

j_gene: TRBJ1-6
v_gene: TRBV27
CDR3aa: CASRQSSYNSPLHF

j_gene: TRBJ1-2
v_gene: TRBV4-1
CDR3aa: CASSPVRDRGLGYTF

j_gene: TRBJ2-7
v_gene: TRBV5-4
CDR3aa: CASSGGARGINEQYF

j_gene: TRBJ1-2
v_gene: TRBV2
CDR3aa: CASTRQGLLYGYTF

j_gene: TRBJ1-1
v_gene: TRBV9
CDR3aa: CASSEVGRVAGEAFF

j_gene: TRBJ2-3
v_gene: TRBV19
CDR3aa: CASSILGTVSGDTQYF

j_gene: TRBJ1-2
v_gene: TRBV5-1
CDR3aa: CASSLDWNYGYTF

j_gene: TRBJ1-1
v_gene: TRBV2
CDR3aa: CASRKQGHEAFF

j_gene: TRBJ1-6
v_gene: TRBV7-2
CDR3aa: CASSLRDSNSPLHF

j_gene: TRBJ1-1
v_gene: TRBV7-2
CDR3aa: CASSPRQGLGTEAFF

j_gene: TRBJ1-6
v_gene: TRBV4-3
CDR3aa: CASSQDLTVRYNSPLHF

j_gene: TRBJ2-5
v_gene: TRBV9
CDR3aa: CASSVGSSGAQETQYF

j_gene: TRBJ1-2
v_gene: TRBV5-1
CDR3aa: CASNHGGNYGYTF

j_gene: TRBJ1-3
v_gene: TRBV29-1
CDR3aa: CSVGTGGVGNTIYF

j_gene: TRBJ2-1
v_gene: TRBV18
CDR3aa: CASSLRHEQFF

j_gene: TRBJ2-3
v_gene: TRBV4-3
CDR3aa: CASSQDISGGAGVDTQYF

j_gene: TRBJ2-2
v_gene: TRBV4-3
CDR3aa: CASGLGGGDITGELFF